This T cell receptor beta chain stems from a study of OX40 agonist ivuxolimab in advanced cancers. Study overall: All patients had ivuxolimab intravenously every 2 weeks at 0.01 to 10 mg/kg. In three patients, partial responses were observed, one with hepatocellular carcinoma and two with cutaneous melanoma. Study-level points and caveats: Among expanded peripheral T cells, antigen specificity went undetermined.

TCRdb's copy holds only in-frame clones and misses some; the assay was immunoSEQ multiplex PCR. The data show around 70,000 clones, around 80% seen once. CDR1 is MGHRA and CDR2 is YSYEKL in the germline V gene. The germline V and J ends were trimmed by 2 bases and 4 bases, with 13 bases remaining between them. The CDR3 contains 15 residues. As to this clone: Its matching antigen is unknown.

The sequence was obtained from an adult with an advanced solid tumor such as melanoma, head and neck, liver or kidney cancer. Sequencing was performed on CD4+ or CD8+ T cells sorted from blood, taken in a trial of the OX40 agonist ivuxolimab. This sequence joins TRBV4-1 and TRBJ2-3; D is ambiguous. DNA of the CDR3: TGCGCCAGCAGCCAAAACCCGAGCTGGGCAGATACGCAGTATTTT. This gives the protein CASSQNPSWADTQYF.